The 29 T cell receptor beta chains presented below share a single source sample, sequenced in a study of T cell changes during pregnancy in multiple sclerosis. Measured with immunoSEQ multiplex PCR; TCRdb has only the in-frame clones, and not every one. The table has tens of thousands of clones, around nine tenths seen once. The source was peripheral blood, collected in the second trimester of pregnancy. These receptors all stem from a female donor with multiple sclerosis, enrolled in a pregnancy study.

CDR3 DNA: TGTGCCTGGAGTGGAGCAGGGGTGGAGACCCAGTACTTC. Its protein product is CAWSGAGVETQYF. The rearrangement links TRBV30 to TRBJ2-5; possible D gene TRBD1, 6 bases. Germline V gives CDR1 GTSNPN, CDR2 SVGIG (reference sequence). The CDR3 length is 13 residues. V gave up 1 base and J gave up 5 bases, with 11 bases separating them.

The chain recombines TRBV7-6 with TRBJ2-5, with 9 bases identical to TRBD1. J was trimmed by 5 bases and V by 1 base; bases with no gene match: 5. The CDR3 spans 15 residues. In germline, CDR1 is SGHVS, CDR2 FNYEAQ. In DNA, the CDR3 is TGTGCCAGCAGCTTAGGGACAGGGGATGGGGAGACCCAGTACTTC. This sequence encodes CASSLGTGDGETQYF.

This chain links TRBV11-1 with TRBJ2-6, with D tentatively TRBD2 (6 bases). Germline V gene sequence: CDR1 SGHAT, CDR2 FQDESV (reference sequence). The CDR3 totals 17 residues. V was pared by 5 bases and J by 3 bases, with 17 bases between. The chain's CDR3 is CASSHGGGGSGANVLTF. The DNA for the CDR3 is TGTGCCAGCAGCCACGGGGGTGGGGGGAGTGGGGCCAACGTCCTGACTTTC.

V and J are TRBV30 and TRBJ1-5; TRBD1 aligns across 9 bases. The CDR3 loop spans 15 amino acids. V lost 2 bases to trimming and J lost 12 bases; unmatched junction nucleotides: 14. Germline assignment: CDR1 GTSNPN and CDR2 SVGIG (reference sequence). CDR3 residues: CAWSPGTGFREFQHF. The CDR3 region has the DNA TGTGCCTGGAGTCCCGGGACAGGGTTCAGGGAGTTCCAGCATTTT.

The chain couples TRBV29-1 to TRBJ2-7; no reliable D call. The CDR3 covers 13 residues. The V and J ends lost 0 bases and 4 bases respectively, with 10 bases between them. In germline, CDR1 is SQVTM, CDR2 ANQGSEA. CDR3 in DNA: TGCAGCGTTGAAGATTGGCCTTTATACGAGCAGTACTTC. It is translated as CSVEDWPLYEQYF.

The CDR3 here is CASGEGRGGYNEQFF. The CDR3 DNA follows: TGTGCCAGCGGGGAAGGGCGGGGGGGCTACAATGAGCAGTTCTTC. V and J are TRBV5-5 and TRBJ2-1, with TRBD2 matching 9 bases. The CDR3 loop spans 15 amino acids. V shed 7 bases and J 3 bases; nucleotides not matched to a gene: 8. Germline CDR1 SGHKS, CDR2 YYEKEE (reference sequence).

The rearrangement joins TRBV29-1 to TRBJ2-1; D is ambiguous. Per the germline V gene, CDR1 is SQVTM and CDR2 is ANQGSEA. The CDR3 totals 10 residues. V was shortened by 3 bases and J by 9 bases, with 6 bases between the two germline ends. In nucleotides, the CDR3 is TGCAGCGTTGAGCGTCTTGAGCAGTTCTTC. Protein product: CSVERLEQFF.

This clone was detected once. The CDR3 region is CASSLGERYGYTF. DNA for the CDR3: TGCGCCAGCAGCTTGGGAGAGCGGTATGGCTACACCTTC. This sequence joins TRBV5-1 and TRBJ1-2; no clear D. Trimming left V 0 bases short and J 5 bases short, with 8 bases between. CDR1 and CDR2 from the germline V gene are SGHRS and YFSETQ. This CDR3 region has 13 residues.

The rearrangement joins TRBV13 to TRBJ2-2, with a possible D match to TRBD2 (6 bases). Germline CDR1 PRHDT, CDR2 FYEKMQ (reference sequence). The CDR3 runs 13 residues. Trimming took off 6 bases at V and 6 bases at J, with 11 bases between the two ends. CDR3 amino acids: CASSSPSAGELFF. DNA of the CDR3: TGTGCCAGCAGTTCCCCTAGCGCCGGGGAGCTGTTTTTT.

The chain has TRBV9 and TRBJ1-1, with a tentative D call TRBD1 (5 bases). V was clipped by 0 bases and J by 4 bases, with 10 bases between them. The CDR3 runs 14 residues. Germline V gene sequence: CDR1 SGDLS, CDR2 YYNGEE. For the CDR3, the DNA is TGTGCCAGCAGCGTAGGAGGAGGGACCACTGAAGCTTTCTTT. Its translation: CASSVGGGTTEAFF.

The chain has TRBV4-3 and TRBJ2-3; TRBD1 matches at 10 bases. The CDR3 runs 17 residues. J lost 1 base, V lost 0 bases, and 4 bases had no gene match. In germline, CDR1 is LGHNA, CDR2 YSLEER. Here the CDR3 DNA reads TGCGCCAGCAGCCAAGATCCCGGGACAGGGGGCACAGATACGCAGTATTTT. Translating it yields CASSQDPGTGGTDTQYF.

The chain recombines TRBV7-9 with TRBJ2-7; D might be TRBD2 (6 bases). Germline lookup yields CDR1 SEHNR and CDR2 FQNEAQ (reference sequence). The CDR3 covers 15 residues. Trimming pared 4 bases from V and 6 bases from J, leaving 19 bases between. The CDR3 coding sequence is TGTGCCAGCAGCTCCGGGACTGGGAGACTGAGCGAGCAGTACTTC. Translated: CASSSGTGRLSEQYF.

The chain couples TRBV7-9 to TRBJ2-7; 12 bases line up with TRBD2. The CDR3 covers 18 residues. The V gene's germline CDR1 is SEHNR and CDR2 FQNEAQ (reference sequence). The V segment lost 1 base and the J segment 2 bases; nucleotides outside the gene matches: 9. CDR3 amino acids: CASSLGTTSGRSTYEQYF. Written as DNA, the CDR3 is TGTGCCAGCAGCTTAGGGACTACTAGCGGGAGGTCTACCTACGAGCAGTACTTC.

V and J are TRBV6-4 and TRBJ2-6; D is unclear. Germline values: CDR1 MRHNA, CDR2 SNTAGT. Trimming stripped 6 bases from V and 0 bases from J, with 18 bases between. The CDR3 is 18 residues long. The CDR3 nucleotides read TGTGCCAGCAGCCCAGAACCGGGTTCAGACTCTGGGGCCAACGTCCTGACTTTC. Translating gives CASSPEPGSDSGANVLTF.

This clone came up once. V gene TRBV13 combines with J gene TRBJ2-1; 8 positions match TRBD2. The V segment lost 2 bases and the J segment 3 bases; nucleotides outside the gene matches: 12. The germline CDR1 and CDR2 sequences are PRHDT and FYEKMQ (reference sequence). The CDR3 has 18 residues. This CDR3 reads CASSLKPLSGGNYNEQFF. CDR3 nucleotide sequence: TGTGCCAGCAGCTTAAAACCTCTAAGCGGGGGTAACTACAATGAGCAGTTCTTC.

This chain links TRBV2 with TRBJ1-1; 11 nucleotides align to TRBD1. V was pared by 6 bases and J by 1 base, with 4 bases of the junction left unmatched. Germline loops: CDR1 SNHLY, CDR2 FYNNEI. CDR3 length: 15 residues. In nucleotides, the CDR3 is TGTGCCAGCAGAGGACAGGGGGCTACGAACACTGAAGCTTTCTTT. Its translation: CASRGQGATNTEAFF.

The chain has TRBV30 and TRBJ2-5, with TRBD2 matching over 8 bases. The V gene's germline CDR1 is GTSNPN and CDR2 SVGIG (reference sequence). The J segment lost 5 bases and the V segment lost 0 bases, leaving 5 bases of the junction unmatched. The CDR3 has 14 amino acids. The CDR3 coding sequence is TGTGCCTGGAGTGTCGGGGGGGGCGGTGAGACCCAGTACTTC. Translated: CAWSVGGGGETQYF. Full variable domain (remainder filled in from reference TRBV30 and TRBJ2-5): SQTIHQWPATLVQPVGSPLSLECTVEGTSNPNLYWYRQAAGRGLQLLFYSVGIGQISSEVPQNLSASRPQDRQFILSSKKLLLSDSGFYLCAWSVGGGGETQYFGPGTRLLVL.

The chain has TRBV7-2 and TRBJ2-5, with TRBD1 identical over 8 bases. Looked up from germline, CDR1 is SGHTA and CDR2 is FQGNSA. The J segment lost 5 bases and the V segment lost 1 base, leaving 9 bases of the junction unmatched. CDR3 size: 16 residues. The CDR3 DNA sequence: TGTGCCAGCAGCTTAGTCCGGACAGGGATCCAGGAGACCCAGTACTTC. This encodes CASSLVRTGIQETQYF.

The J gene is TRBJ2-1, the V gene TRBV14; 9 bases align to TRBD2. The CDR3 spans 15 residues. The V gene end was trimmed by 3 bases and the J gene end by 6 bases; junction bases not matched to a gene: 6. The germline gives CDR1 SGHDN, CDR2 FVKESK. This chain's CDR3 is CASSHRLAAPNEQFF. The CDR3 DNA reads TGTGCCAGCAGCCATCGACTAGCGGCTCCCAATGAGCAGTTCTTC.

With regard to this clone: Other DNA sequences from this sample encode an identical CDR3 as well. This rearrangement joins TRBV7-9 to TRBJ2-2; 9 bases align to TRBD1. Germline V gene data show CDR1 as SEHNR and CDR2 as FQNEAQ (reference sequence). The CDR3 covers 14 residues. V was clipped by 5 bases and J by 4 bases; unmatched bases: 2. DNA of the CDR3: TGTGCCAGCAGCCGGGACAGGGTCACCGGGGAGCTGTTTTTT. Protein sequence: CASSRDRVTGELFF.

This chain joins TRBV11-2 and TRBJ2-5; weak D call: TRBD2 (5 bases). Per the germline V gene, CDR1 is SGHAT and CDR2 is FQNNGV. V lost 2 bases and J 6 bases, leaving 19 bases between the germline ends. The CDR3 runs 16 residues. The CDR3 sequence: CASSLFGGPMSQTQYF. The DNA of the CDR3 is TGTGCCAGCAGCTTATTCGGCGGGCCGATGAGTCAGACCCAGTACTTC.

The chain employs TRBV4-3 and TRBJ2-2, with D unclear. The CDR3 is made up of 14 amino acids. The germline gives CDR1 LGHNA, CDR2 YSLEER. Trimming removed 3 bases at V and 4 bases at J, with 9 bases between. The CDR3 loop is CASSQTPGTGELFF. CDR3 in DNA: TGCGCCAGCAGCCAGACCCCGGGCACCGGGGAGCTGTTTTTT.

The chain recombines TRBV6-1 with TRBJ1-5; the D is unclear. V lost 5 bases and J lost 4, with 9 bases in between. The CDR3 runs 13 residues. Germline CDR1 and CDR2: MNHNS and SASEGT. The CDR3 DNA reads as TGTGCCAGCAGTATCGGGATGAATCAGCCCCAGCATTTT. It specifies CASSIGMNQPQHF.

The genes are TRBV5-1 and TRBJ1-2; D is unclear. Trimming left V 3 bases short and J 1 base short, with 22 bases between. This CDR3 has 18 amino acids. Germline V CDR1 and CDR2: SGHRS, YFSETQ. The CDR3 protein is CASSSALGVTGDNYGYTF. For the CDR3, the DNA is TGCGCCAGCAGCTCAGCTTTGGGAGTTACGGGCGATAACTATGGCTACACCTTC.

The J gene is TRBJ2-3, the V gene TRBV14, with 11 nucleotides matching TRBD2. Germline CDR1 SGHDN, CDR2 FVKESK. This CDR3 is 16 amino acids long. With V trimmed by 2 bases and J by 0 bases, 1 base remained unmatched. This CDR3 reads CASSQRLAGSTDTQYF. Written as DNA, the CDR3 is TGTGCCAGCAGCCAACGACTAGCGGGAAGCACAGATACGCAGTATTTT. Full variable domain (outside the CDR3, taken from reference TRBV14 and TRBJ2-3): EAGVTQFPSHSVIEKGQTVTLRCDPISGHDNLYWYRRVMGKEIKFLLHFVKESKQDESGMPNNRFLAERTGGTYSTLKVQPAELEDSGVYFCASSQRLAGSTDTQYFGPGTRLTVL.

This clone has only one observation. The chain uses TRBV6-1 and TRBJ1-5, with 8 bases matching TRBD1. V lost 9 bases and J lost 3; bases outside the gene matches: 7. This CDR3 comprises 14 residues. Germline loops: CDR1 MNHNS, CDR2 SASEGT. In nucleotides, the CDR3 is TGTGCCAGTTTGACAGGGGACTTCAATCAGCCCCAGCATTTT. As protein: CASLTGDFNQPQHF.

This chain connects TRBV7-9 to TRBJ1-5; tentatively, D is TRBD1 (5 bases). V lost 1 base, J lost 4 bases, and 11 bases lay in between. Germline values: CDR1 SEHNR, CDR2 FQNEAQ (reference sequence). The CDR3 length is 15 residues. The CDR3 coding sequence is TGTGCCAGCAGCTTAGGATCGGGGGTTAATCAGCCCCAGCATTTT. Its translation: CASSLGSGVNQPQHF.

The rearrangement joins TRBV5-4 to TRBJ1-4; 8 bases align to TRBD1. There are 14 residues in the CDR3. V was clipped by 2 bases and J by 6 bases; unmatched bases: 3. Germline lookup yields CDR1 SGHNT and CDR2 YYREEE (reference sequence). As DNA, the CDR3 is TGTGCCAGCAGCTTTTTGGACAGGGATGAAAAACTGTTTTTT. Encoded protein: CASSFLDRDEKLFF.

The chain links TRBV15 to TRBJ2-6; D is perhaps TRBD1 (5 bases). The V end was cut by 4 bases, the J end by 0 bases, with 16 bases between. The CDR3 totals 18 residues. The germline V gene has CDR1 LNHNV and CDR2 YYDKDF (reference sequence). CDR3 DNA sequence: TGTGCCACCAGCAATCTGAACCTACAGGCCTCTGGGGCCAACGTCCTGACTTTC. It specifies CATSNLNLQASGANVLTF.